This entry lists 13 T cell receptor beta chains sequenced from one sample in a study of cytomegalovirus exposure and HLA in healthy donors. PCR employed 60 Vbeta and 13 Jbeta primers. Clones were sequenced by immunoSEQ multiplex PCR, and TCRdb holds only the in-frame ones, with some missing. The sample consists of roughly 150,000 clones, roughly 84% of them appearing once. Sequencing used PBMCs. These receptors all stem from a man younger than 45 in good health and CMV-seropositive.

This clone was seen a single time. The V gene is TRBV5-4, the J gene TRBJ2-7; TRBD2 agrees at 11 bases. CDR3 length: 14 residues. Germline loops: CDR1 SGHNT, CDR2 YYREEE (reference sequence). Trimming at V came to 3 bases and at J to 4 bases, leaving 3 bases not matched to a gene. The CDR3 region is CASSYIAGGYEQYV. The CDR3 bases are TGTGCCAGCAGCTACATAGCGGGGGGGTACGAGCAGTACGTC.

V is TRBV18 and J is TRBJ2-4; D perhaps matches TRBD1 (5 bases). This CDR3 is built from 15 residues. With 3 bases removed from V and 0 bases from J, the gap between germline ends came to 9 bases. Germline CDR1 KGHSH, CDR2 LQKENI. The CDR3 loop reads CASSPGHLAKNIQYF. The CDR3 DNA follows: TGTGCCAGCTCACCCGGACACCTAGCCAAAAACATTCAGTACTTC.

This chain connects TRBV7-2 to TRBJ2-3; the match to TRBD2 covers 9 bases. CDR1 is SGHTA and CDR2 is FQGNSA in the germline V gene. The ends lost 1 base at V and 4 bases at J; junction bases unmatched: 6. The CDR3 sequence is 16 residues long. CDR3 in amino acids: CASSLGGGRAPDTQYF. CDR3 nucleotides: TGTGCCAGCAGCTTAGGAGGCGGGAGGGCCCCAGATACGCAGTATTTT.

This chain connects TRBV12-2 to TRBJ1-4; the D call TRBD1 from the table was never checked on the DNA. TRBV12-2 is designated a pseudogene. The CDR3 extends over 18 amino acids. The DNA for the CDR3 is TGTGCAAGTCGCTTAGCGCCCCCGAGACAGGGTACGAATGAAAAACTGTTTTTT. Its protein is CASRLAPPRQGTNEKLFF.

The chain uses TRBV29-1 and TRBJ2-5, with TRBD1 as a possible D gene (5 bases). CDR1 is SQVTM and CDR2 is ANQGSEA in the germline V gene. V lost 4 bases and J 5 bases, leaving 14 bases between the germline ends. The CDR3 spans 13 residues. CDR3 in amino acids: CSVVGQSRETQYF. CDR3 in DNA: TGCAGCGTTGTGGGGCAGAGTCGGGAGACCCAGTACTTC.

The chain has TRBV5-6 and TRBJ1-6; 8 bases map to TRBD1. The germline V gene has CDR1 SGHDT and CDR2 YYEEEE. The V gene end was trimmed by 4 bases and the J gene end by 15 bases; junction bases not matched to a gene: 18. This CDR3 has 16 residues. The CDR3 DNA reads as TGTGCCAGCAGCCTGAGGGGACAGGCCCCGACCTTTGGCCTCCACTTT. Protein sequence: CASSLRGQAPTFGLHF.

This chain links TRBV14 with TRBJ1-2, with D perhaps TRBD1 (6 bases). V lost 5 bases to trimming and J lost 8 bases, with 15 bases between them. Germline V lookup: CDR1 SGHDN, CDR2 FVKESK. This CDR3 has 13 amino acids. The CDR3 region is CASSLEQGWGYTF. The CDR3 coding sequence is TGTGCCAGCAGCTTGGAACAGGGATGGGGCTACACCTTC.

CDR3 in amino acids: CASSLAGLASYNEQFF. CDR3 nucleotide sequence: TGTGCCAGCAGCTTAGCGGGACTAGCGAGCTACAATGAGCAGTTCTTC. V gene TRBV7-6 combines with J gene TRBJ2-1; TRBD2 matches 10 bases. CDR1 SGHVS and CDR2 FNYEAQ come from the germline V gene. The V segment lost 0 bases and the J segment 3 bases; nucleotides outside the gene matches: 2. CDR3 length: 16 amino acids.

The V call is TRBV6-5, the J call TRBJ1-1; perhaps TRBD1 as D (6 bases). Germline CDR1 MNHEY, CDR2 SVGAGI. This CDR3 region has 16 residues. V lost 0 bases and J 4 bases, leaving 15 bases between the germline ends. The CDR3 region is CASSYSAGRGGTEAFF. The CDR3 DNA sequence: TGTGCCAGCAGTTACTCTGCGGGAAGGGGGGGCACTGAAGCTTTCTTT.

The CDR3 protein is CASSDRGYDNSPLHF. CDR3 in DNA: TGTGCCAGCAGTGACAGGGGTTATGATAATTCACCCCTCCACTTT. This chain connects TRBV27 to TRBJ1-6; 8 nucleotides agree with TRBD1. Germline CDR1 reads MNHEY; CDR2 reads SMNVEV (reference sequence). The CDR3 extends over 15 amino acids. The ends lost 5 bases at V and 5 bases at J; junction bases unmatched: 5.

In nucleotides, the CDR3 is TGTGCCACCACGAAACCCTCTAGCTACGAGCAGTACTTC. It is translated as CATTKPSSYEQYF. The chain joins TRBV6-5 to TRBJ2-7; no firm D call. The germline V gene has CDR1 MNHEY and CDR2 SVGAGI. Deletions cut 10 bases from V and 3 bases from J, with 16 bases between. CDR3 length: 13 residues.

The chain couples TRBV4-1 to TRBJ2-2, with D tentatively TRBD1 (6 bases). V was pared by 6 bases and J by 6 bases, with 20 bases between. Germline-derived CDR1 and CDR2 are MGHRA and YSYEKL. The CDR3 contains 16 residues. For the CDR3, the DNA is TGCGCCAGCAGGGTACAGGGAAGCCGGACCTCCGGGGAGCTGTTTTTT. This gives the protein CASRVQGSRTSGELFF.

The rearrangement uses TRBV7-9 and TRBJ2-1; maybe TRBD1 (6 bases). Germline V gene data show CDR1 as SEHNR and CDR2 as FQNEAQ (reference sequence). The CDR3 has 16 residues. The V end was cut by 5 bases, the J end by 0 bases, with 14 bases between. The CDR3: CASSHRVASSYNEQFF. The CDR3 coding sequence is TGTGCCAGCAGCCACAGGGTTGCCTCCTCCTACAATGAGCAGTTCTTC.